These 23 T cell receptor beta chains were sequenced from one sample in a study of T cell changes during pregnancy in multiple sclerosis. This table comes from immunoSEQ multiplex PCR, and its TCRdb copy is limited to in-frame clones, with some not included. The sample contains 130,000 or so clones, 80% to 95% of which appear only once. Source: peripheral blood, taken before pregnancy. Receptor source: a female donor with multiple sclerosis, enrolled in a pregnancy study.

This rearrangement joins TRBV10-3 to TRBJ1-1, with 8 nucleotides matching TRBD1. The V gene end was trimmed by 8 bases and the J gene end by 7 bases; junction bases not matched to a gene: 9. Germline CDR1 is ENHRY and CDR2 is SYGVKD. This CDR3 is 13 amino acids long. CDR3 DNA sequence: TGTGCCATCCGACCCCAGGGGGCGGATGAAGCTTTCTTT. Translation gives CAIRPQGADEAFF.

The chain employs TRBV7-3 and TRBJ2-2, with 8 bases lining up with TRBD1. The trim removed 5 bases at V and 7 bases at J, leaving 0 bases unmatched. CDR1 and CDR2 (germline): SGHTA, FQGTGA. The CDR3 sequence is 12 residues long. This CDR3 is CASSGQGGELFF. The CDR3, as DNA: TGTGCCAGCAGCGGACAGGGCGGGGAGCTGTTTTTT.

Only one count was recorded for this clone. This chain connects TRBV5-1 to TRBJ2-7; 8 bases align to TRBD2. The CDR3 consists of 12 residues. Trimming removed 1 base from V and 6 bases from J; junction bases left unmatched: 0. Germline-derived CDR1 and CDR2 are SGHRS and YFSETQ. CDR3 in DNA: TGCGCCAGCAGCTTGAGCGGGGGCGAGCAGTACTTC. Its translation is CASSLSGGEQYF.

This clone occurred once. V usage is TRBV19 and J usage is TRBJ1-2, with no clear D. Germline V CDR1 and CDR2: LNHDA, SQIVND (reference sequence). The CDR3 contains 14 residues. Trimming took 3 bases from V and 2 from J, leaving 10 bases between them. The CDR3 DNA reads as TGTGCCAGTAGTATGAACAGAGACAACTATGGCTACACCTTC. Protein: CASSMNRDNYGYTF.

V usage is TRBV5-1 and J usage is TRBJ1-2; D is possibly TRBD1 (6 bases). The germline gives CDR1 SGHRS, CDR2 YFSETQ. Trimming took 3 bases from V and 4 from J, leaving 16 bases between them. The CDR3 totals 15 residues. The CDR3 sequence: CASSWGPGGPYGYTF. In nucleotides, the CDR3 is TGCGCCAGCAGCTGGGGGCCGGGGGGGCCCTATGGCTACACCTTC.

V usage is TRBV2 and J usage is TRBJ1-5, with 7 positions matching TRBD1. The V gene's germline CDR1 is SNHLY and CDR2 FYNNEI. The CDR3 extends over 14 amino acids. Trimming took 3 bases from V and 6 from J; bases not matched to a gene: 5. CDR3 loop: CASSERRGLQPQHF. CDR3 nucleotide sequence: TGTGCCAGCAGTGAGAGAAGGGGGCTTCAGCCCCAGCATTTT. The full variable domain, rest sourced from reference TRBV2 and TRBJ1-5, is EPEVTQTPSHQVTQMGQEVILRCVPISNHLYFYWYRQILGQKVEFLVSFYNNEISEKSEIFDDQFSVERPDGSNFTLKIRSTKLEDSAMYFCASSERRGLQPQHFGDGTRLSIL.

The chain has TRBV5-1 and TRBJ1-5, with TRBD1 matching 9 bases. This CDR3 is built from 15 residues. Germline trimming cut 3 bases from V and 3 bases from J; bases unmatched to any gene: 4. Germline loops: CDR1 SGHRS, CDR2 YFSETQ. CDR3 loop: CASSWGDRDNQPQHF. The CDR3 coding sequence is TGCGCCAGCAGCTGGGGGGACAGGGACAATCAGCCCCAGCATTTT.

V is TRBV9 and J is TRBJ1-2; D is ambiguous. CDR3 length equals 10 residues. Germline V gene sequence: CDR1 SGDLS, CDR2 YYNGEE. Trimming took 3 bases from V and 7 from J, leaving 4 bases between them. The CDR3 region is CASSGAGYTF. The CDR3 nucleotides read TGTGCCAGCAGCGGCGCTGGCTACACCTTC.

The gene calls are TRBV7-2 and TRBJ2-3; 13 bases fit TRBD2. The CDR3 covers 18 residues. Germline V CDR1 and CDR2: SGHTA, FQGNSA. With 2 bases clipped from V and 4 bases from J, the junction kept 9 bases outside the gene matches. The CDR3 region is CASSLIATSGRYSDTQYF. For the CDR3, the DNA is TGTGCCAGCAGCTTAATCGCGACTAGCGGGAGGTATTCAGATACGCAGTATTTT. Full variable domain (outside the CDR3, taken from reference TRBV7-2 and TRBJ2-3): GAGVSQSPSNKVTEKGKDVELRCDPISGHTALYWYRQSLGQGLEFLIYFQGNSAPDKSGLPSDRFSAERTGGSVSTLTIQRTQQEDSAVYLCASSLIATSGRYSDTQYFGPGTRLTVL.

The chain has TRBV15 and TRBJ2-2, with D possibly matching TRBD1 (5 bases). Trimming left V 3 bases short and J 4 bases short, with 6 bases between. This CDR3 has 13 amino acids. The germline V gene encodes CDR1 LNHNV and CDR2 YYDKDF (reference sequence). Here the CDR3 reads CATSRTATGELFF. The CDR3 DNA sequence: TGTGCCACCAGCAGGACAGCCACCGGGGAGCTGTTTTTT.

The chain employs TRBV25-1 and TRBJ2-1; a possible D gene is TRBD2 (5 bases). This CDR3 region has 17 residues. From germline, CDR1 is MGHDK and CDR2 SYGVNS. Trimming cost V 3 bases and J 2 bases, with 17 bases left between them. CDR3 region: CASSEMTGDLPYNEQFF. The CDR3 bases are TGTGCCAGCAGTGAGATGACCGGGGATCTTCCCTACAATGAGCAGTTCTTC.

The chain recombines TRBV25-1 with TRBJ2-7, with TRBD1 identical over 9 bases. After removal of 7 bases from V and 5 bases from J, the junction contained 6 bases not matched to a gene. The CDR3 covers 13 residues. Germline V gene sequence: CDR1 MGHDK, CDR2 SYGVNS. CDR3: CASTGQGTHEQYF. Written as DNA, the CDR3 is TGTGCCAGCACGGGACAGGGAACCCACGAGCAGTACTTC.

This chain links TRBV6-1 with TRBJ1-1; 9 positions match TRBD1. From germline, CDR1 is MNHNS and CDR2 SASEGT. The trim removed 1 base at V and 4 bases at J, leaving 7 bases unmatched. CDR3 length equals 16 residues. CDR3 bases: TGTGCCAGCAGTGAAGAACTACAGGGGGCGCTCACTGAAGCTTTCTTT. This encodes CASSEELQGALTEAFF.

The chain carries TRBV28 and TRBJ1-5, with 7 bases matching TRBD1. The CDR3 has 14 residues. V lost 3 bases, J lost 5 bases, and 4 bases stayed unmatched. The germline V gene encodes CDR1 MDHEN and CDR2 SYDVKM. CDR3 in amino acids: CASSFETGYQPQHF. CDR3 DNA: TGTGCCAGCAGTTTCGAGACAGGGTATCAGCCCCAGCATTTT.

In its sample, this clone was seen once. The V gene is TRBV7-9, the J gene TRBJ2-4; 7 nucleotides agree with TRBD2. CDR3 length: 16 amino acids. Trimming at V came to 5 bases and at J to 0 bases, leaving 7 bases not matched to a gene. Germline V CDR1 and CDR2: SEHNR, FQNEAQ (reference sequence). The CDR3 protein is CASSASSGLAKNIQYF. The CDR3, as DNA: TGTGCCAGCAGCGCCTCTAGCGGCCTAGCCAAAAACATTCAGTACTTC.

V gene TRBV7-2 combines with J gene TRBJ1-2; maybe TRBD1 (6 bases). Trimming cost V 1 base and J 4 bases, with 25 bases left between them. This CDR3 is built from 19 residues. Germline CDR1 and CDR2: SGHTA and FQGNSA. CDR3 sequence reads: CASSLVGGALRNAPYGYTF. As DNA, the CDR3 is TGTGCCAGCAGCTTAGTGGGGGGGGCTCTCCGTAACGCCCCCTATGGCTACACCTTC.

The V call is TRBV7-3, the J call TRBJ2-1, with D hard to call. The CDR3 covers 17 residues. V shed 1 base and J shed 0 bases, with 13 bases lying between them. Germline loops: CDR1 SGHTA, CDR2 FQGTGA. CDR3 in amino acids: CASSLNTAPSSYNEQFF. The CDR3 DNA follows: TGTGCCAGCAGCTTAAATACTGCACCTAGCTCCTACAATGAGCAGTTCTTC.

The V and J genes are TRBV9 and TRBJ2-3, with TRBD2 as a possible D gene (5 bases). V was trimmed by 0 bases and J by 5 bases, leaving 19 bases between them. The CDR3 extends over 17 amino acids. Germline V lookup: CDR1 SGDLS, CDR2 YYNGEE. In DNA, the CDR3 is TGTGCCAGCAGCGTAGTAGGACTGGTGAGTTCAGAAGATACGCAGTATTTT. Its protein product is CASSVVGLVSSEDTQYF.

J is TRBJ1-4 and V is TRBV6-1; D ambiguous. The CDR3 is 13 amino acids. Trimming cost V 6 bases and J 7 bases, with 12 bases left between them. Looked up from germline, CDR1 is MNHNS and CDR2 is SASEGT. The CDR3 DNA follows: TGTGCCAGCAGAAAAGCGGCGGTTGAAAAACTGTTTTTT. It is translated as CASRKAAVEKLFF.

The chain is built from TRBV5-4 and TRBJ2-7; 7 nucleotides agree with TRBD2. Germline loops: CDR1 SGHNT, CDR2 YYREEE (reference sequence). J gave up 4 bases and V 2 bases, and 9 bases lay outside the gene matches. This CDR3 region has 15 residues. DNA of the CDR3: TGTGCCAGCAGCTTCGGACTAGTGAATTCGTACGAGCAGTACTTC. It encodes CASSFGLVNSYEQYF.

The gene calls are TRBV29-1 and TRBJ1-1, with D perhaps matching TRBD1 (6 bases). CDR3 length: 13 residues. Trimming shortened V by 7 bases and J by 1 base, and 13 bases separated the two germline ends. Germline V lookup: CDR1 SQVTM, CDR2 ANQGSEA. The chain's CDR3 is CSAEGGENTEAFF. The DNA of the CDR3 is TGCAGCGCCGAGGGGGGGGAGAACACTGAAGCTTTCTTT. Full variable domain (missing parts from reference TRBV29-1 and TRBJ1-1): SAVISQKPSRDICQRGTSLTIQCQVDSQVTMMFWYRQQPGQSLTLIATANQGSEATYESGFVIDKFPISRPNLTFSTLTVSNMSPEDSSIYLCSAEGGENTEAFFGQGTRLTVV.

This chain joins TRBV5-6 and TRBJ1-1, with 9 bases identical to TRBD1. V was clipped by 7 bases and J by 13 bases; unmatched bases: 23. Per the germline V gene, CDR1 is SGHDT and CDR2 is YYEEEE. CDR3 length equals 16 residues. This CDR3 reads CASPDPILDRGYMGFF. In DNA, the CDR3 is TGTGCCAGCCCCGATCCAATATTAGACAGGGGGTATATGGGTTTCTTT.

The CDR3, as DNA: TGTGCCAGCTCACCACGAGGTACAGGGGCTTCGGACACCGGGGAGCTGTTTTTT. Translation gives CASSPRGTGASDTGELFF. This sequence joins TRBV18 and TRBJ2-2, with TRBD1 matching 7 bases. After removal of 1 base from V and 3 bases from J, the junction contained 11 bases not matched to a gene. CDR1 KGHSH and CDR2 LQKENI come from the germline V gene. The CDR3 contains 18 residues.